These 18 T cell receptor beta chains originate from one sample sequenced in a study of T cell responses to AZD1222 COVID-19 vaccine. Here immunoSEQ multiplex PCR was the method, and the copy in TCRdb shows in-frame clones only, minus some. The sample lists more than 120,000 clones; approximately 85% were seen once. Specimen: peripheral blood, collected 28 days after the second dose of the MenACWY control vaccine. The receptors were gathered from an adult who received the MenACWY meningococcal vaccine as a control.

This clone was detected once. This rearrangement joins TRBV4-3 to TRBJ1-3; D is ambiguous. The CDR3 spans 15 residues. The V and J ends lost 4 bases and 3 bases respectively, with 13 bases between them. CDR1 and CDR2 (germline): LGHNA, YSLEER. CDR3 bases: TGCGCCAGCAGCCCCCGGAGGGAATATGGAAACACCATATATTTT. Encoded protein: CASSPRREYGNTIYF.

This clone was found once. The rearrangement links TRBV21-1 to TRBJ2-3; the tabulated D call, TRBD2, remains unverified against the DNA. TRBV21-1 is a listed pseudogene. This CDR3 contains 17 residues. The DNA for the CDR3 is TGTGCCAGCAGCAAAGGTAGACTAGCGGGGGGCCCAGATACGCAGTATTTT. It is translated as CASSKGRLAGGPDTQYF.

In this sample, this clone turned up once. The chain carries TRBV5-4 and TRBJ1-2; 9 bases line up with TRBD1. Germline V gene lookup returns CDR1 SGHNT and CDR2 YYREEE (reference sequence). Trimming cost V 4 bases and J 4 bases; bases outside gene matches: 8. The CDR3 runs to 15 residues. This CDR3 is CASSPQTGGFYGYTF. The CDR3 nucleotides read TGTGCCAGCAGCCCCCAGACAGGGGGGTTCTATGGCTACACCTTC.

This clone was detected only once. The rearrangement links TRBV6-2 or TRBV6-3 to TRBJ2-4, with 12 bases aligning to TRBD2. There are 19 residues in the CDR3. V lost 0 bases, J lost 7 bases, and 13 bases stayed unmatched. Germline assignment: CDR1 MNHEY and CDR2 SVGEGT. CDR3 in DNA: TGTGCCAGCAGTTACTCGACCAACCCCACTAGCGGGAGGCCCAACATTCAGTACTTC. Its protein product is CASSYSTNPTSGRPNIQYF.

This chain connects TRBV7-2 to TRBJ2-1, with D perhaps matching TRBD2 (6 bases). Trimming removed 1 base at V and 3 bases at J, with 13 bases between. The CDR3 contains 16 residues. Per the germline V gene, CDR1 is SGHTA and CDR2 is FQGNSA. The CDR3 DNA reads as TGTGCCAGCAGCTTAGTCTCCGGGGGAGTCTACAATGAGCAGTTCTTC. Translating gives CASSLVSGGVYNEQFF.

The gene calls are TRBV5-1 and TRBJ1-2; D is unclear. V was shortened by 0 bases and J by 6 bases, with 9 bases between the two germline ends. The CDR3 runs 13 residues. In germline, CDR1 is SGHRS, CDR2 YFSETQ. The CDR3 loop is CASSLDSHNGYTF. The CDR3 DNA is TGCGCCAGCAGCTTGGACAGTCACAATGGCTACACCTTC.

The DNA of the CDR3 is TGTGCCAGTCGGACAGGGGGCTCCTATAATTCACCCCTCCACTTT. Its protein is CASRTGGSYNSPLHF. V gene TRBV19 combines with J gene TRBJ1-6; TRBD1 matches 10 bases. The junction had 1 base not matched to a gene; V was cut back by 8 bases and J by 0 bases. Looked up from germline, CDR1 is LNHDA and CDR2 is SQIVND (reference sequence). There are 15 residues in the CDR3.

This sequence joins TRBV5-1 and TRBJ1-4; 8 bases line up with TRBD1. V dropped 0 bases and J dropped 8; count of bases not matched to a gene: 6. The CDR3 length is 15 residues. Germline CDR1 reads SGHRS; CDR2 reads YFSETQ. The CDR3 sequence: CASSLGTGLVEKLFF. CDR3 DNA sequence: TGCGCCAGCAGCTTGGGGACAGGGCTGGTGGAAAAACTGTTTTTT.

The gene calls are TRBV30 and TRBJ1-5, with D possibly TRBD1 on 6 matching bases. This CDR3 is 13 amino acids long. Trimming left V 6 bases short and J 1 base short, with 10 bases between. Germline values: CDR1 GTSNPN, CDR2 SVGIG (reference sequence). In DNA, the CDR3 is TGTGCCTGTTCACAGGGAAGCAATCAGCCCCAGCATTTT. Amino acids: CACSQGSNQPQHF.

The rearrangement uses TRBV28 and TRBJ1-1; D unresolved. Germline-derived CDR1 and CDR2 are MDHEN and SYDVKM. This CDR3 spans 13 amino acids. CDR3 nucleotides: TGTGCAGCCCTGGAACCCGCGGGCACTGAAGCTTTCTTT. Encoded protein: CAALEPAGTEAFF.

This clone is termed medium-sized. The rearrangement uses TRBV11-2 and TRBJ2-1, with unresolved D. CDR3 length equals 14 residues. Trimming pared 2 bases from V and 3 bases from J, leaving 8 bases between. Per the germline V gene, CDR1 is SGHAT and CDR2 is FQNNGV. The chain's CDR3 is CASSLFLGYNEQFF. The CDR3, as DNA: TGTGCCAGCAGCTTATTTCTGGGCTACAATGAGCAGTTCTTC.

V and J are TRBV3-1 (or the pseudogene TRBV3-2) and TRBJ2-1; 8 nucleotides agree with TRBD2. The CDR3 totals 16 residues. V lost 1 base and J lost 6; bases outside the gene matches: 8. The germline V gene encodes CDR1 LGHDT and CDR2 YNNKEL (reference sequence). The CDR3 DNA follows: TGTGCCAGCAGCCAAGTTTACGGGAGGGGCCCCAATGAGCAGTTCTTC. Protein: CASSQVYGRGPNEQFF.

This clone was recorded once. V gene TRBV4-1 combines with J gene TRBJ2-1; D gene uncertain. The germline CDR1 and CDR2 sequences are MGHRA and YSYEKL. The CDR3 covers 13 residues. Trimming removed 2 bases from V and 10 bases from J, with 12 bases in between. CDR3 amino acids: CASSQPSSEEQFF. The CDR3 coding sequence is TGCGCCAGCAGCCAACCAAGCTCAGAGGAGCAGTTCTTC.

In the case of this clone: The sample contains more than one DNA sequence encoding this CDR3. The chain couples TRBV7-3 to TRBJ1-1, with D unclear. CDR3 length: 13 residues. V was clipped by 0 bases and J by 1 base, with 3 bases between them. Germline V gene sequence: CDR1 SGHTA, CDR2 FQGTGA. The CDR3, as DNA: TGTGCCAGCAGCTTAACCCCGAACACTGAAGCTTTCTTT. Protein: CASSLTPNTEAFF.

The CDR3 DNA sequence: TGTGCCAGCAGCCGTGGCGCCTACGAGCAGTACTTC. Translated, it gives CASSRGAYEQYF. This rearrangement joins TRBV5-6 to TRBJ2-7, with unresolved D. The CDR3 is 12 amino acids. CDR1 and CDR2 (germline): SGHDT, YYEEEE. Trimming stripped 4 bases from V and 2 bases from J, with 7 bases between.

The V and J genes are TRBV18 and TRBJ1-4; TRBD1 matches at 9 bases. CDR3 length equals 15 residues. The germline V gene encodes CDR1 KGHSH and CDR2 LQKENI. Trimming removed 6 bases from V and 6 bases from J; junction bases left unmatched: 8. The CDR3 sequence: CASSLRDRVDEKLFF. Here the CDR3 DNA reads TGTGCCAGCTCCCTCCGGGACAGGGTCGATGAAAAACTGTTTTTT.

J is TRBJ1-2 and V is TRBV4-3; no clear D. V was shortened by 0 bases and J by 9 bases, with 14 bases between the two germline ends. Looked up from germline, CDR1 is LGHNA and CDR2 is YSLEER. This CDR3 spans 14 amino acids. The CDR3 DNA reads TGCGCCAGCAGCCAAGAGAGGGCCGACGGGAGCTACACCTTC. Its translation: CASSQERADGSYTF.

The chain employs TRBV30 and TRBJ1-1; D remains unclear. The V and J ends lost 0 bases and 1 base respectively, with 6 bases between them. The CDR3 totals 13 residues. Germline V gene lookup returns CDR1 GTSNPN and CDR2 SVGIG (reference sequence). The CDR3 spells CAWSVAENTEAFF. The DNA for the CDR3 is TGTGCCTGGAGTGTAGCCGAGAACACTGAAGCTTTCTTT.